This T cell receptor (beta chain) was recovered during a study of T cells in Graves' hyperthyroidism and ophthalmopathy. General study results and limits: Appearing also in blood were most of the thyroid clonotypes expanded above 0.001. The model forecast ophthalmopathy, anticipating it by a median roughly 6.3 months before onset.

This CDR3 has 16 residues. Unmatched junction bases numbered 12, after V lost 7 bases and J lost 4 bases. This clonotype was counted ten times or more. As yet, its antigen is unknown. Clinical symptoms, serum thyroxine, TRAb, thyroid ultrasound and orbital computed tomography informed diagnoses. Extraction of PBMCs used roughly 10 ml of fresh peripheral blood. Amplification targeted TCR beta CDR3 regions from RNA transcripts. First-round RT-PCR with HTBI primers amplified the TCR CDR3 region. Using its own MiXCR run on the multiplex PCR reads, TCRdb lists one record per CDR3 protein. The data hold some 510,000 distinct CDR3 sequences, with about a fifth observed a single time.

The sequenced sample was blood. The V gene is TRBV12-3 or TRBV12-4, the J gene TRBJ1-2; 10 bases fit TRBD1. The receptor comes from a man aged 18-30 years with Graves' hyperthyroidism. DNA of the CDR3: TGTGCCAGCACCGTACTGAGGGGACAGGGGATCTATGGCTACACCTTC. It translates to CASTVLRGQGIYGYTF.